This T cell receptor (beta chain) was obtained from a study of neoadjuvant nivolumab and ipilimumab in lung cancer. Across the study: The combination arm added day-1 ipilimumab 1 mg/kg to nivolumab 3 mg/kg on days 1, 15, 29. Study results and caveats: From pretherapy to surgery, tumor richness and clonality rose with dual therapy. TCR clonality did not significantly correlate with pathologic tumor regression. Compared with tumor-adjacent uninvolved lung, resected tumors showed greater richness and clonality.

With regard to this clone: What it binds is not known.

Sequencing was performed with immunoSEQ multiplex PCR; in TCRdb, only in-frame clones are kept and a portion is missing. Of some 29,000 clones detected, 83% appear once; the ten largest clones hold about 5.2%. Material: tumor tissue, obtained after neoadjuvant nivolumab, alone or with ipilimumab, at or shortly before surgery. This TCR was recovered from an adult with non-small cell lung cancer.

The CDR3: CSAGDYRETQYF. The CDR3 DNA reads as TGCAGCGCGGGGGACTACCGGGAGACCCAGTACTTC. J is TRBJ2-5 and V is TRBV29-1, with 7 bases matching TRBD2. The length of the CDR3 is 12 residues. The germline gives CDR1 SQVTM, CDR2 ANQGSEA. The trim removed 7 bases at V and 5 bases at J, leaving 7 bases unmatched.